This T cell receptor beta chain is drawn from a study of blood T cell repertoires in COVID-19. The overall study: The United States, Italy and Spain provided the acute and convalescent COVID-19 samples. T cells, B-cell-depleted T cells, or PBMCs supplied cDNA or gDNA.

In the original processing: By means of reference gene primer amplification, nucleated cell counts were estimated. Method: immunoSEQ multiplex PCR; TCRdb's copy keeps in-frame clones and lacks some. Clone size and the V and J calls come from that table; the DNA yielded D and trimming. The data contain around 100,000 clones, just under 90% of them singletons. This clone was seen a single time. CDR1 is SNHLY, CDR2 FYNNEI, per germline. This CDR3 has 14 residues. V was pared by 10 bases and J by 3 bases, with 12 bases of the junction left unmatched. This receptor was obtained from a human donor in a cohort sampled during active COVID-19. This chain links TRBV2 with TRBJ2-7; 7 bases line up with TRBD1. The specimen sequenced was peripheral blood. In nucleotides, the CDR3 is TGTGCCACGAAACCGGACAGGAGCAGCTACGAGCAGTACTTC. It is translated as CATKPDRSSYEQYF.